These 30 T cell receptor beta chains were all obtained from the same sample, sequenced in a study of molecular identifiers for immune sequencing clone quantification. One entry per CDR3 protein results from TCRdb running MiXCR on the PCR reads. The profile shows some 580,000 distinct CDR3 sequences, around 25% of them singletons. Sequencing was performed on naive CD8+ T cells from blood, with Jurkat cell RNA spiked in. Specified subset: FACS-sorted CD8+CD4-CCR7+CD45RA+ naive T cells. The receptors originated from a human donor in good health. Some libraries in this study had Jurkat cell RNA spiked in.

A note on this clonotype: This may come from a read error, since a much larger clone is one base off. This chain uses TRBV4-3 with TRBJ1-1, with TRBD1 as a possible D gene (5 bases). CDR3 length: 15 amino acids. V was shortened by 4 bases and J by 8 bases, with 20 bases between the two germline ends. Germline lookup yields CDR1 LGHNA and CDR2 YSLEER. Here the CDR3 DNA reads TGCGCCAGCAGCCCCAATCTGGGGGAAGTATTCGAAGCTTTCTTT. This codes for CASSPNLGEVFEAFF.

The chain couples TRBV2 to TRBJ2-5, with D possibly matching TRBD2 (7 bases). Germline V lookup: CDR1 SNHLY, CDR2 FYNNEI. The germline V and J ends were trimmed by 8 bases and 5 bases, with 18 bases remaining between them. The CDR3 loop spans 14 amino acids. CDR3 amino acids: CASHSGGRRETQYF. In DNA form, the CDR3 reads TGTGCCAGCCATTCCGGGGGGCGCAGGGAGACCCAGTACTTC.

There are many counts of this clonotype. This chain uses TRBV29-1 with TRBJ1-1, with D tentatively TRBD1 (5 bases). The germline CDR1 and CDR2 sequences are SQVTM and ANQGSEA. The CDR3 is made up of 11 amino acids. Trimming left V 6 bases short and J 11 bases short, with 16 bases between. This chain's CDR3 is CSVQAKGRAFF. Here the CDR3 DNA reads TGCAGCGTCCAAGCGAAGGGACGGGCTTTCTTT.

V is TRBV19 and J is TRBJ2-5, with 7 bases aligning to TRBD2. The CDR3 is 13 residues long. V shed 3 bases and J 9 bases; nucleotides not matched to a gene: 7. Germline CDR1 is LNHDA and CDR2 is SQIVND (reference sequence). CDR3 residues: CASSIGLGAAQYF. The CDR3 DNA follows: TGTGCCAGTAGTATCGGACTAGGGGCGGCCCAGTACTTC.

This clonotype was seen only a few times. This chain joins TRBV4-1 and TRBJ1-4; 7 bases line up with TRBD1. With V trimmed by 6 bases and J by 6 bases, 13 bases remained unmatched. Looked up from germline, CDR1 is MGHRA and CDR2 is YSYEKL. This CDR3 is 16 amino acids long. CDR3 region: CASRQRQGAHDEKLFF. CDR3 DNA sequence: TGCGCCAGCAGACAACGACAGGGAGCCCATGATGAAAAACTGTTTTTT.

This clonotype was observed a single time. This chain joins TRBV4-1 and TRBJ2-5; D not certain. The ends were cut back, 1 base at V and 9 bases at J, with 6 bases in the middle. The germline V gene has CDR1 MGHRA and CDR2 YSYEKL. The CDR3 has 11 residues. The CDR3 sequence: CASSQGQPQYF. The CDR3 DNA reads TGCGCCAGCAGCCAAGGGCAGCCCCAGTACTTC.

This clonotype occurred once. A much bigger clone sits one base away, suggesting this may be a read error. Here the CDR3 reads CASSVLSGADTQYF. In nucleotides, the CDR3 is TGTGCCAGCAGCGTACTTAGCGGCGCAGATACGCAGTATTTT. The chain recombines TRBV9 with TRBJ2-3, with D maybe TRBD2 (6 bases). Germline V lookup: CDR1 SGDLS, CDR2 YYNGEE. CDR3 size: 14 residues. V was cut by 1 base and J by 4 bases, with 10 bases left in between.

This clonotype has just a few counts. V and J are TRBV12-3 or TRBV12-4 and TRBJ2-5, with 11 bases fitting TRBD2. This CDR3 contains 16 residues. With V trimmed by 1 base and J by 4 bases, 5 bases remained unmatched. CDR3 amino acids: CASSLETSGVRETQYF. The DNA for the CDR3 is TGTGCCAGCAGTTTAGAGACTAGCGGGGTTAGAGAGACCCAGTACTTC.

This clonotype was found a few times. The CDR3: CASSVSGTNAGYEQYF. The CDR3 nucleotides read TGTGCCAGCAGCGTGAGCGGAACTAACGCGGGTTACGAGCAGTACTTC. V gene TRBV9 combines with J gene TRBJ2-7; D perhaps matches TRBD2 (5 bases). Germline V gene sequence: CDR1 SGDLS, CDR2 YYNGEE. The CDR3 runs to 16 residues. V lost 2 bases and J 4 bases, leaving 19 bases between the germline ends.

The CDR3 reads CASSRDRGSDTQYF. DNA for the CDR3: TGTGCCAGCAGCCGGGACAGGGGTAGTGATACGCAGTATTTT. The chain links TRBV12-3 or TRBV12-4 to TRBJ2-3, with 10 positions matching TRBD1. The J segment lost 6 bases and the V segment lost 6 bases, leaving 6 bases of the junction unmatched. CDR3 length: 14 amino acids.

The CDR3, as DNA: TGTGCCAGCAGTTGTGGACTAGCGGGGGGGCAGGACACCGGGGAGCTGTTTTTT. Its translation is CASSCGLAGGQDTGELFF. This chain links TRBV12-3 or TRBV12-4 with TRBJ2-2, with 15 bases matching TRBD2. The J segment lost 3 bases and the V segment lost 4 bases, leaving 6 bases of the junction unmatched. This CDR3 comprises 18 residues.

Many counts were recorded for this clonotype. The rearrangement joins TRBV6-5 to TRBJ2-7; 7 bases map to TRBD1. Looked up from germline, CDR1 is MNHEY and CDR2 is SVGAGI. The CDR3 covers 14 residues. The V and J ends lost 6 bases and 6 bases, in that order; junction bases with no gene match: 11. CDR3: CASRKNRGWVEQYF. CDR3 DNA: TGTGCCAGCAGAAAAAACAGGGGTTGGGTCGAGCAGTACTTC.

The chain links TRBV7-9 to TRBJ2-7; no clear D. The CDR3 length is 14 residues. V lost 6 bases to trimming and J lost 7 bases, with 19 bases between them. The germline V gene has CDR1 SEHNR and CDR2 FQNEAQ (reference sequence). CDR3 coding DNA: TGTGCCAGCAGATCCCCGGACGTCTTAGGGGAGCAGTACTTC. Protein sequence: CASRSPDVLGEQYF.

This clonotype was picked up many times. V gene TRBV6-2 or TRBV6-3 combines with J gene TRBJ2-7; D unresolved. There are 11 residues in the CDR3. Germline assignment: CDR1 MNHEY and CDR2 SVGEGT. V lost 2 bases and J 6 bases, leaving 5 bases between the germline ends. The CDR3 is CASSYPPEQYF. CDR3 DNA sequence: TGTGCCAGCAGTTACCCCCCCGAGCAGTACTTC.

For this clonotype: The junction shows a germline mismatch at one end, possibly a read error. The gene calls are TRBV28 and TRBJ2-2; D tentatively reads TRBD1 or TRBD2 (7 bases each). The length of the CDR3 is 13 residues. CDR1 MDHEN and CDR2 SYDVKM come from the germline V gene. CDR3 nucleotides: TGTGCCAGCAGTCTCCAACAGGGGAGGGAGCAGTTTTTT. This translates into CASSLQQGREQFF.

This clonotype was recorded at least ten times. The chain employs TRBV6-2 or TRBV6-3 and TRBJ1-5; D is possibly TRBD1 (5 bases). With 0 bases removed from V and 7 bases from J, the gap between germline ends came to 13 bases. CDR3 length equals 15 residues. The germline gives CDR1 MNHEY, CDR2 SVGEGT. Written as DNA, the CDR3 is TGTGCCAGCAGTTACTCGAGTCTGGGGGGGCAGCCCCAGCATTTT. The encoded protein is CASSYSSLGGQPQHF.

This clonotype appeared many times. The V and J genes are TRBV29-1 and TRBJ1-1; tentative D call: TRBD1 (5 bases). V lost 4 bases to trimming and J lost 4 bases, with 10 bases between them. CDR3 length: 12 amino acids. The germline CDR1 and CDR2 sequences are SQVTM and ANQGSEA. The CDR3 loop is CSVALGATEAFF. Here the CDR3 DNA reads TGCAGCGTTGCTCTCGGGGCCACTGAAGCTTTCTTT.

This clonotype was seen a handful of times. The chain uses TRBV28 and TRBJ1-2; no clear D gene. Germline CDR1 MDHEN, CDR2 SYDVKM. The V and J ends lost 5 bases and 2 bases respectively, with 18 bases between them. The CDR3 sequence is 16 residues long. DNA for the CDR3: TGTGCCAGCAGTCCCCCCCAGGCAACTCTAAACTATGGCTACACCTTC. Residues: CASSPPQATLNYGYTF.

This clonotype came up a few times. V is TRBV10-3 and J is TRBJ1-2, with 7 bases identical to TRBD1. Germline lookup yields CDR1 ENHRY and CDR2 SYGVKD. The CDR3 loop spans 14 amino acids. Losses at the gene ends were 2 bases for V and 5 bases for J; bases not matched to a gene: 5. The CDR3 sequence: CAISETKGAYGYTF. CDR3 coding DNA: TGTGCCATCAGTGAGACAAAGGGGGCGTATGGCTACACCTTC.

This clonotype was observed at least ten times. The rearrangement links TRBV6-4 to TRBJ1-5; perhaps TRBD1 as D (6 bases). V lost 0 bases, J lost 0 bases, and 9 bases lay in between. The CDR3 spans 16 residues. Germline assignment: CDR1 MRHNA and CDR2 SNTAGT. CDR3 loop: CASSDSADSSNQPQHF. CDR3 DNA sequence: TGTGCCAGCAGTGACTCAGCGGACAGTAGCAATCAGCCCCAGCATTTT.

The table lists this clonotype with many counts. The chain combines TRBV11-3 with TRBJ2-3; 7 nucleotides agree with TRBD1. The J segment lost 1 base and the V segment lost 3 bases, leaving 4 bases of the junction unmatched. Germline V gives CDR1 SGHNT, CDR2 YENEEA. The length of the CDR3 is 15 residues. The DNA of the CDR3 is TGTGCCAGCAGCTTTGGACAGGACGGCACAGATACGCAGTATTTT. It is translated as CASSFGQDGTDTQYF.

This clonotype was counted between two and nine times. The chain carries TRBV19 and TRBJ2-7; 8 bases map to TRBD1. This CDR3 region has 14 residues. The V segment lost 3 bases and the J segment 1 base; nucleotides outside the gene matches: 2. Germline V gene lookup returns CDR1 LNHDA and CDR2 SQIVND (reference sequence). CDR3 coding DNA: TGTGCCAGTAGTATGACAGGGGTATCCTACGAGCAGTACTTC. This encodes CASSMTGVSYEQYF.

CDR3 sequence: CSARDLLGGNTGELFF. For the CDR3, the DNA is TGCAGTGCTAGAGATCTACTAGGGGGGAACACCGGGGAGCTGTTTTTT. The genes are TRBV20-1 and TRBJ2-2; D might be TRBD1 (6 bases). V was trimmed by 0 bases and J by 1 base, leaving 12 bases between them. Germline assignment: CDR1 DFQATT and CDR2 SNEGSKA (reference sequence). This CDR3 spans 16 amino acids.

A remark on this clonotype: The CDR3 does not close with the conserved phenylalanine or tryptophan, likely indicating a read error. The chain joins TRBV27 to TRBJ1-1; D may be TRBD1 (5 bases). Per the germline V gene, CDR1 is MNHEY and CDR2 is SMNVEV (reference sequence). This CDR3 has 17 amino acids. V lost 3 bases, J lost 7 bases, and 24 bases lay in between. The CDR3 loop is CASSLVPGPGLFLEAFL. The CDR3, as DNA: TGTGCCAGCAGTTTGGTCCCCGGGCCGGGGCTCTTCCTTGAAGCTTTCCTT.

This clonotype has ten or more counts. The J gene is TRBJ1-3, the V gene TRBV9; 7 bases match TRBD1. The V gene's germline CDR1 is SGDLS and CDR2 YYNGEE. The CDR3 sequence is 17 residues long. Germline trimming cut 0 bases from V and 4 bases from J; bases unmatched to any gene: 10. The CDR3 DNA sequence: TGTGCCAGCAGCGTAGGTTTTGGGGACAGTGGCGGAAACACCATATATTTT. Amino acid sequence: CASSVGFGDSGGNTIYF.

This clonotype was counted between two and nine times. This chain's CDR3 is CASSVQVVYSYNSPLHF. In DNA form, the CDR3 reads TGTGCCAGCAGCGTACAGGTCGTATACTCCTATAATTCACCCCTCCACTTT. This chain joins TRBV5-5 and TRBJ1-6, with a tentative D call TRBD1 (5 bases). Trimming pared 4 bases from V and 0 bases from J, leaving 14 bases between. Germline values: CDR1 SGHKS, CDR2 YYEKEE (reference sequence). CDR3 length equals 17 residues.

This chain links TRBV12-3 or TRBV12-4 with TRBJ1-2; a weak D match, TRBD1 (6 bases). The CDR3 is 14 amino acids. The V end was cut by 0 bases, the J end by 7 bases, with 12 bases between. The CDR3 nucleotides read TGTGCCAGCAGTTTAGCGCCCCCAGGGGCTGGCTACACCTTC. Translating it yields CASSLAPPGAGYTF.

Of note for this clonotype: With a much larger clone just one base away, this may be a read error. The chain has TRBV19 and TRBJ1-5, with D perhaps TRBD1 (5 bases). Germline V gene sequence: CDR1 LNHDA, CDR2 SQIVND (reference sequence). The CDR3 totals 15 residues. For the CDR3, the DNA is TGTGCCAGTAGTATAGCAGGGTTGGGCAATCAGCCCCAGCGTTTT. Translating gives CASSIAGLGNQPQRF.

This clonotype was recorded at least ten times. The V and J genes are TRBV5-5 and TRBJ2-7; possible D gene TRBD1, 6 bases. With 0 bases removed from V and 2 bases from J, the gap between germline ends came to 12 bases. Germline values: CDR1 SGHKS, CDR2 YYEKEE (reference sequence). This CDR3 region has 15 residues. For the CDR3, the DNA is TGTGCCAGCAGCTTGGCTCGGGACATACCCTACGAGCAGTACTTC. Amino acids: CASSLARDIPYEQYF.

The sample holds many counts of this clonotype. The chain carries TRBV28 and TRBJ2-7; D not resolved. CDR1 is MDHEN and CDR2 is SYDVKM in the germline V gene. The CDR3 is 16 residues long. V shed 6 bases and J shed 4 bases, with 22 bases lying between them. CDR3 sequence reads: CASRSPDPAPGYEQYF. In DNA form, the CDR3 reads TGTGCCAGCAGATCCCCAGACCCTGCGCCCGGGTACGAGCAGTACTTC.